The 10 T cell receptor beta chains listed next were all sequenced from one sample in a study of T cell repertoires in cytomegalovirus infection. Antigens for these TCRs are unknown. Via MiXCR, TCRdb re-called the reads, giving one row per CDR3 protein. Of 200,000 to 250,000 distinct CDR3 sequences listed, approximately 38% are singletons. Sequenced material: CD8+ T cells from cultured PBMCs, taken from culture after CMV antigen stimulation. The origin of the receptors is a human donor in good health (CMV status not recorded). Some clones in this sample may be carry-over from other donors' samples.

The V call is TRBV12-3 or TRBV12-4, the J call TRBJ2-1; D is uncertain. V was shortened by 3 bases and J by 10 bases, with 10 bases between the two germline ends. This CDR3 contains 12 residues. The CDR3 DNA reads as TGTGCCAGCAGTTTCACCGGTCGAGAGCAGTTCTTC. The encoded protein is CASSFTGREQFF.

With respect to this clonotype: The germline gene is not matched at one end of the junction; a read error may be the cause. V usage is TRBV6-6 and J usage is TRBJ1-3; D uncertain. This CDR3 has 13 amino acids. Per germline, CDR1 MNHNY and CDR2 SVGAGI (reference sequence). The CDR3, as DNA: TGTGCCAGCAGTTACTCGTCATGTCACACCAGATATTTT. Protein sequence: CASSYSSCHTRYF.

The CDR3 DNA is TGTGCCAGCAGGGGACTAGCGGGGGGGCCCTCAACAAACATTCAGTACTTC. Its translation is CASRGLAGGPSTNIQYF. The J gene is TRBJ2-4, the V gene TRBV2; 16 bases are shared with TRBD2. The V gene end was trimmed by 6 bases and the J gene end by 6 bases; junction bases not matched to a gene: 8. The germline CDR1 and CDR2 sequences are SNHLY and FYNNEI. The CDR3 totals 17 residues.

The genes are TRBV12-3 or TRBV12-4 and TRBJ2-3, with 8 bases that match TRBD1. V lost 7 bases, J lost 0 bases, and 6 bases stayed unmatched. The CDR3 covers 15 residues. The CDR3 spells CASTPGQASTDTQYF. The DNA of the CDR3 is TGTGCCAGCACCCCGGGACAGGCTAGCACAGATACGCAGTATTTT.

This sequence joins TRBV4-1 and TRBJ2-1, with TRBD1 identical over 9 bases. CDR3 length: 14 amino acids. The V and J ends lost 3 bases and 8 bases, in that order; junction bases with no gene match: 5. CDR1 is MGHRA and CDR2 is YSYEKL in the germline V gene. DNA of the CDR3: TGCGCCAGCAGCCATAATACAGGGGGCGATGAGCAGTTCTTC. Protein product: CASSHNTGGDEQFF.

The chain couples TRBV12-3 or TRBV12-4 to TRBJ1-1, with D unclear. This CDR3 region has 14 residues. Deletions cut 4 bases from V and 0 bases from J, with 9 bases between. DNA of the CDR3: TGTGCCAGCAGTTCACAGCTCATGAACACTGAAGCTTTCTTT. Its protein product is CASSSQLMNTEAFF.

This clonotype has just a few counts. This chain links TRBV9 with TRBJ2-7; 7 bases fit TRBD1. The CDR3 sequence is 14 residues long. Germline loops: CDR1 SGDLS, CDR2 YYNGEE. Unmatched junction bases numbered 11, after V lost 1 base and J lost 10 bases. DNA for the CDR3: TGTGCCAGCAGCGTAAGTAAAACCACAGGGGCCCAGTACTTC. It codes for CASSVSKTTGAQYF.

This clonotype was observed a few times. Its ends do not fully match the called genes, so a read error is possible. This rearrangement joins TRBV24-1 to TRBJ2-1; D ambiguous. The CDR3 consists of 12 residues. CDR1 and CDR2 (germline): KGHDR, SFDVKD. This chain's CDR3 is CATSDSNNEQFF. The CDR3, as DNA: TGTGCCACCAGTGACTCCAACAATGAGCAGTTCTTC.

The CDR3 spells CASSPTGGRQETQYF. The CDR3 bases are TGTGCCAGCAGCCCGACAGGGGGACGCCAAGAGACCCAGTACTTC. This sequence joins TRBV9 and TRBJ2-5, with 9 positions matching TRBD1. The CDR3 length is 15 residues. V lost 4 bases to trimming and J lost 1 base; unmatched junction nucleotides: 5. From germline, CDR1 is SGDLS and CDR2 YYNGEE. The full variable domain, completed using reference TRBV9 and TRBJ2-5, is DSGVTQTPKHLITATGQRVTLRCSPRSGDLSVYWYQQSLDQGLQFLIQYYNGEERAKGNILERFSAQQFPDLHSELNLSSLELGDSALYFCASSPTGGRQETQYFGPGTRLLVL.

The V gene is TRBV6-5, the J gene TRBJ2-3, with D tentatively TRBD2 (7 bases). Looked up from germline, CDR1 is MNHEY and CDR2 is SVGAGI. The CDR3 has 16 residues. The V end was cut by 5 bases, the J end by 2 bases, with 17 bases between. CDR3 DNA sequence: TGTGCCAGCAGTCTTACTAGCGTGGGGGCCACAGATACGCAGTATTTT. Its protein is CASSLTSVGATDTQYF.